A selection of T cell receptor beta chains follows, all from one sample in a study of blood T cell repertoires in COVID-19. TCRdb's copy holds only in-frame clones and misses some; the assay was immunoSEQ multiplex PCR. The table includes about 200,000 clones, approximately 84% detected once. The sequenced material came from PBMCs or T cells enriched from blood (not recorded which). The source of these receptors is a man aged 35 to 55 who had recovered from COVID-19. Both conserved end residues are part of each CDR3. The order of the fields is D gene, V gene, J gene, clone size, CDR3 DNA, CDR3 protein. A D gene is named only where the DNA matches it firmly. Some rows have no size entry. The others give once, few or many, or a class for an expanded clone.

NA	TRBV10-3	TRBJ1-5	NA	TGTGCCATCAGTGAGTCACCTAGACAGCCCCAGCATTTT	CAISESPRQPQHF
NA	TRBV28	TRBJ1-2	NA	TGTGCCAGCAAAACAGGTCGTCTCTATGGCTACACCTTC	CASKTGRLYGYTF
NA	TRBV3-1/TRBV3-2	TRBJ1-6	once	TGTGCCAGCAGCGTTGGACAGCATAATTCACCCCTCCACTTT	CASSVGQHNSPLHF
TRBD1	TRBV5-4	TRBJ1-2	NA	TGTGCCAGCAGCTTCCCTAGGACAGGGGGTGGTCATGGCTACACCTTC	CASSFPRTGGGHGYTF
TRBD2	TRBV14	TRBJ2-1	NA	TGTGCCAGCAGCCGAGATTCCCTAGCGGACCTGGAGGGTGAGCAGTTCTTC	CASSRDSLADLEGEQFF
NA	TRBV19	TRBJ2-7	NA	TGTGCCAGTAGTATGAGGTCCCTCTCCTACGAGCAGTACTTC	CASSMRSLSYEQYF
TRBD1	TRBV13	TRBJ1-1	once	TGTGCCAGCAGCCGCGTGGACAGGGACACTGAAGCTTTCTTT	CASSRVDRDTEAFF
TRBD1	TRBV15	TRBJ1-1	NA	TGTGCCACCAGCAGGGGACAGGCAGACACTGAAGCTTTCTTT	CATSRGQADTEAFF
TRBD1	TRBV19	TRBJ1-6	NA	TGTGCCAGTAGTATCCCGACAGGGGATAATTCACCCCTCCACTTT	CASSIPTGDNSPLHF
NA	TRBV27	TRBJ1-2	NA	TGTGCCAGCAGTTTGTCCACAGGAAACTATGGCTACACCTTC	CASSLSTGNYGYTF
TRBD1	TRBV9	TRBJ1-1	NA	TGTGCCAGCAGCGTTGGAGGACAGGGGAACACTGAAGCTTTCTTT	CASSVGGQGNTEAFF
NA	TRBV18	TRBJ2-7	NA	TGTGCCAGCTCACCCTTTGACGGGTTCTCCTACGAGCAGTACTTC	CASSPFDGFSYEQYF
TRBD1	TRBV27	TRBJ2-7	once	TGTGCCAGCAGTTCCAGGACAGGGGGACCCTACGAGCAGTACTTC	CASSSRTGGPYEQYF
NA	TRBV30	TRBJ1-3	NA	TGTGCCTGGAGCCCCCCCACAGGGCTCGGAAACACCATATATTTT	CAWSPPTGLGNTIYF
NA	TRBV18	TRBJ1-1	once	TGTGCCAGCTTTAAGGGGCGACTTAACACTGAAGCTTTCTTT	CASFKGRLNTEAFF
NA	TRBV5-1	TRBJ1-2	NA	TGCGCCAGCAGCTCAAAGACAGAATACTATGGCTACACCTTC	CASSSKTEYYGYTF
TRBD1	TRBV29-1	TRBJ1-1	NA	TGCAGCGCGGGACAGGGCGGTGGCACTGAAGCTTTCTTT	CSAGQGGGTEAFF
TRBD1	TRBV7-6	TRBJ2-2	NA	TGTGCCAGCAGCTCCCCGTGGGACAGCACCGGGGAGCTGTTTTTT	CASSSPWDSTGELFF
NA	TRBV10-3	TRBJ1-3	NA	TGTGCCATCAGTGATAGGGGCCCCAACTCTGGAAACACCATATATTTT	CAISDRGPNSGNTIYF
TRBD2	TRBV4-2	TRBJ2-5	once	TGTGCCAGCAGCCAAGGGGAGGGCGGCGAGACCCAGTACTTC	CASSQGEGGETQYF
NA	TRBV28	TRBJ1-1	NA	TGTGCCAGCAGTTTGGGGGGACGGAAGAACACTGAAGCTTTCTTT	CASSLGGRKNTEAFF
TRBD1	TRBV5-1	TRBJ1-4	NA	TGCGCCAGCAGCTTGGGGACAGGGGGTTTGGAAAAACTGTTTTTT	CASSLGTGGLEKLFF
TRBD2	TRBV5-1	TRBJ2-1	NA	TGCGCCAGTTCTAGCGGGGGGTCTTATTACAATGAGCAGTTCTTC	CASSSGGSYYNEQFF
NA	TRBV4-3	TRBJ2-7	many	TGCGCCAGCAGCCAAGAGTGGGGGGACAGAGCCTACGAGCAGTACTTC	CASSQEWGDRAYEQYF
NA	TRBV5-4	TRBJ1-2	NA	TGTGCCAGCAGCTTCCGGGACTCCGGCTATGGCTACACCTTC	CASSFRDSGYGYTF
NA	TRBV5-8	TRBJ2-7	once	TGTGCCAGCAGTCAAAGAGGCATGAGCTCCTACGAGCAGTACTTC	CASSQRGMSSYEQYF
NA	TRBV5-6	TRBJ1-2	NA	TGTGCCAGCAGCTTATCAGGGTCCCCGTTCTATGGCTACACCTTC	CASSLSGSPFYGYTF